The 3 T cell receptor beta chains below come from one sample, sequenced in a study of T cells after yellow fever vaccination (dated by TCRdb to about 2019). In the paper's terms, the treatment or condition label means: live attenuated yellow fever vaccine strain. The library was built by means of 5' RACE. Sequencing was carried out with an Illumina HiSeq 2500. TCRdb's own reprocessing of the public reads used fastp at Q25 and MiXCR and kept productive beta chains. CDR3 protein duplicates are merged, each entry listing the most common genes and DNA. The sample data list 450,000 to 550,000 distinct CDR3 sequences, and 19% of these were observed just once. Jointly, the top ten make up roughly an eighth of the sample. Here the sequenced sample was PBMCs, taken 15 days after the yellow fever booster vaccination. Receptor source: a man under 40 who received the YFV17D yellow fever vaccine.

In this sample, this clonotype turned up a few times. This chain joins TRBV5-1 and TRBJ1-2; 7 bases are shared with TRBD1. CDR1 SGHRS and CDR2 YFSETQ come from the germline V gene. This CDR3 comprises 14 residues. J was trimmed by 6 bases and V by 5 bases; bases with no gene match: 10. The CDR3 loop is CASRLDRARDGYTF. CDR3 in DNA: TGCGCCAGCAGGCTCGACAGGGCGAGGGATGGCTACACCTTC.

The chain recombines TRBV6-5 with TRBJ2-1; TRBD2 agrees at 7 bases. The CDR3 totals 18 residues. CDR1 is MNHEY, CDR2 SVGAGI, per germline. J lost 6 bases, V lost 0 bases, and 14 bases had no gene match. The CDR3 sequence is CASSYSWGAAGRFNEQFF. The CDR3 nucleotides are TGTGCCAGCAGTTACTCGTGGGGTGCAGCGGGAAGGTTCAATGAGCAGTTCTTC.

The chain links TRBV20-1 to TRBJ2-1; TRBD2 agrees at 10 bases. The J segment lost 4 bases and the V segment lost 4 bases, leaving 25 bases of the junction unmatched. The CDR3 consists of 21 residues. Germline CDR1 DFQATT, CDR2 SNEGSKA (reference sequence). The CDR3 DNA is TGCAGTGCTACTCCGGGTTCAAGGCTAGCGGGAGAGGGGGTGCTATACAATGAGCAGTTCTTC. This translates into CSATPGSRLAGEGVLYNEQFF.